These T cell receptor beta chains were read from a single sample in a study of blood T cell repertoires in COVID-19. The method was immunoSEQ multiplex PCR; TCRdb's version includes in-frame clones alone and lacks a portion of them. The sample has about 240,000 clones; about 93% are singletons. Sequencing input: peripheral blood. Receptors originate from a man aged 25 to 40 with COVID-19, enrolled during active disease. CDR3s include the opening cysteine and the closing phenylalanine or tryptophan. The D gene is left open where the match is weak. For some rows the clone size is stated as once, few or many, or as a class when expanded; others skip it.

.	TRBV7-7	TRBJ2-3	.	CASSLGAASSTDTQYF	TGTGCCAGCAGCTTAGGAGCGGCCTCTAGCACAGATACGCAGTATTTT
TRBD1	TRBV7-2	TRBJ2-7	.	CASSLELGQGEQYF	TGTGCCAGCAGCTTAGAGTTGGGACAGGGGGAGCAGTACTTC
.	TRBV7-3	TRBJ2-5	.	CASSLVAGAQETQYF	TGTGCCAGCAGCTTGGTGGCGGGGGCCCAGGAGACCCAGTACTTC
.	TRBV10-1	TRBJ1-6	.	CASRETGINSPLHF	TGCGCCAGCCGCGAGACAGGAATTAATTCACCCCTCCACTTT
TRBD1	TRBV3-1/TRBV3-2	TRBJ1-4	.	CASSLPGQGKEKLFF	TGTGCCAGCAGCCTTCCGGGACAGGGGAAAGAAAAACTGTTTTTT
.	TRBV18	TRBJ1-1	.	CASSPAGGPNTEAFF	TGTGCCAGCTCACCTGCGGGGGGCCCGAACACTGAAGCTTTCTTT
.	TRBV6-5	TRBJ1-5	.	CASSYSELYSNQPQHF	TGTGCCAGCAGTTACTCCGAACTGTATAGCAATCAGCCCCAGCATTTT
.	TRBV6-5	TRBJ1-1	.	CASTGNTEAFF	TGTGCCAGCACCGGGAACACTGAAGCTTTCTTT
.	TRBV30	TRBJ1-2	.	CAWSQQGSNYGYTF	TGTGCCTGGAGTCAACAGGGTTCCAACTATGGCTACACCTTC
.	TRBV21-1	TRBJ1-2	.	CASSKDRKEFGYTF	TGTGCCAGCAGCAAGGACAGGAAAGAGTTTGGCTACACCTTC
.	TRBV7-9	TRBJ1-2	.	CASSPQGHGYTF	TGTGCCAGCAGCCCCCAGGGGCATGGCTACACCTTC
.	TRBV4-2	TRBJ1-2	.	CASSHSGESSYGYTF	TGTGCCAGCAGCCACAGTGGGGAGTCCTCCTATGGCTACACCTTC
TRBD2	TRBV29-1	TRBJ2-7	.	CSVAWTSGSYEQYF	TGCAGCGTGGCTTGGACTAGCGGTTCCTACGAGCAGTACTTC
TRBD1	TRBV10-3	TRBJ1-4	.	CAIGTGGNEKLFF	TGTGCCATCGGGACAGGGGGGAATGAAAAACTGTTTTTT
.	TRBV30	TRBJ1-1	.	CAWRGGFTEAFF	TGTGCCTGGAGGGGGGGGTTCACTGAAGCTTTCTTT
.	TRBV7-9	TRBJ2-7	.	CASSLQGWSSYEQYF	TGTGCCAGCAGCTTACAGGGATGGAGCTCCTACGAGCAGTACTTC
.	TRBV7-9	TRBJ1-1	.	CASSQQSMNTEAFF	TGTGCCAGCAGCCAACAAAGTATGAACACTGAAGCTTTCTTT
TRBD2	TRBV27	TRBJ2-3	.	CASSRRGGLGTDTQYF	TGTGCCAGCAGTCGACGCGGGGGACTGGGTACAGATACGCAGTATTTT
.	TRBV7-3	TRBJ1-1	once	CASKLRTNTEAFF	TGTGCCAGCAAATTGAGGACAAACACTGAAGCTTTCTTT
.	TRBV16	TRBJ2-7	.	CASSQGDSGRSYEQYF	TGTGCCAGCAGTCAAGGGGACAGCGGGCGATCCTACGAGCAGTACTTC
.	TRBV23-1	TRBJ2-7	.	CASSQCPGAFYEQYF	TGCGCCAGCAGTCAGTGTCCAGGGGCCTTCTACGAGCAGTACTTC
TRBD1	TRBV5-4	TRBJ2-7	.	CASSPDRGRWDEQYF	TGTGCCAGCAGCCCGGACAGGGGGCGATGGGACGAGCAGTACTTC
.	TRBV3-1/TRBV3-2	TRBJ2-6	.	CASSQASGANVLTF	TGTGCCAGCAGCCAGGCCTCTGGGGCCAACGTCCTGACTTTC
.	TRBV3-1/TRBV3-2	TRBJ1-1	.	CASSLWGRVNTEAFF	TGTGCCAGCAGCTTGTGGGGCAGGGTGAACACTGAAGCTTTCTTT
.	TRBV6-4	TRBJ2-3	.	CASSDQGTSTDTQYF	TGTGCCAGCAGTGATCAGGGAACTAGCACAGATACGCAGTATTTT
TRBD1	TRBV5-1	TRBJ1-4	.	CASSTGQSTNEKLFF	TGCGCCAGCAGCACGGGACAGTCAACTAATGAAAAACTGTTTTTT
.	TRBV7-5	TRBJ2-3	.	CVRSLAGADITDTQYF	TGTGTCAGAAGCTTAGCTGGGGCGGACATCACAGATACGCAGTATTTT
.	TRBV2	TRBJ1-1	.	CASSEGWPTEAFF	TGTGCCAGCAGTGAAGGGTGGCCCACTGAAGCTTTCTTT
TRBD1	TRBV5-1	TRBJ2-5	.	CASSQTGTGGETQYF	TGCGCCAGCAGCCAGACCGGGACAGGGGGCGAGACCCAGTACTTC
.	TRBV2	TRBJ1-2	.	CASSQGGNYGYTF	TGTGCCAGCAGCCAAGGGGGTAACTATGGCTACACCTTC
TRBD1	TRBV29-1	TRBJ1-6	.	CSAQDRGGSPLHF	TGCAGCGCACAAGACAGGGGTGGATCACCCCTCCACTTT
TRBD1	TRBV11-2	TRBJ1-2	once	CASSPRTGQYGYTF	TGTGCCAGCAGCCCACGGACAGGTCAATATGGCTACACCTTC
.	TRBV19	TRBJ1-2	.	CASSVGTPPNYGYTF	TGTGCCAGTAGTGTGGGGACACCTCCTAACTATGGCTACACCTTC
.	TRBV7-9	TRBJ2-7	.	CASSHDFSYEQYF	TGTGCCAGCAGTCACGACTTCTCCTACGAGCAGTACTTC
TRBD1	TRBV28	TRBJ1-1	.	CASSLIRGGAAFF	TGTGCCAGCAGTTTAATTAGAGGGGGCGCAGCTTTCTTT
TRBD1	TRBV5-1	TRBJ2-5	.	CASSSRTGGVETQYF	TGCGCCAGCAGCTCGAGGACAGGGGGCGTTGAGACCCAGTACTTC
TRBD2	TRBV10-3	TRBJ2-1	.	CAISERTSGGNEQFF	TGTGCCATCAGTGAGCGGACTAGCGGGGGGAATGAGCAGTTCTTC
.	TRBV6-5	TRBJ1-2	.	CASSPRQANYGYTF	TGTGCCAGCAGCCCCAGACAGGCAAACTATGGCTACACCTTC
TRBD1	TRBV9	TRBJ1-4	.	CASSVLGTGSEKLFF	TGTGCCAGCAGCGTTTTAGGGACAGGGAGTGAAAAACTGTTTTTT
.	TRBV2	TRBJ1-6	.	CASKGRPSNPNSPLHF	TGTGCCAGCAAGGGGAGGCCCTCCAACCCAAATTCACCCCTCCACTTT
.	TRBV9	TRBJ2-3	.	CASSVAQGTDWDTQYF	TGTGCCAGCAGCGTAGCTCAGGGAACAGATTGGGATACGCAGTATTTT
TRBD1	TRBV6-5	TRBJ1-6	.	CASSTTTGANSPLHF	TGTGCCAGCAGTACCACGACAGGGGCCAATTCACCCCTCCACTTT
TRBD2	TRBV15	TRBJ2-2	.	CATSRQAGGRSGELFF	TGTGCCACCAGCAGACAAGCGGGGGGCCGGAGCGGGGAGCTGTTTTTT
.	TRBV29-1	TRBJ1-2	.	CSVPEGGTYGYTF	TGCAGCGTACCCGAGGGGGGGACCTATGGCTACACCTTC
.	TRBV6-1	TRBJ2-3	.	CASSELVRVGTDTQYF	TGTGCCAGCAGTGAATTGGTTAGAGTAGGCACAGATACGCAGTATTTT
TRBD2	TRBV6-2/TRBV6-3	TRBJ2-5	.	CASSLGGGQYF	TGTGCCAGCAGCCTCGGGGGGGGCCAGTACTTC
TRBD2	TRBV10-3	TRBJ2-1	once	CAISAGASGGDNEQFF	TGTGCCATCAGTGCAGGGGCGAGCGGGGGAGACAATGAGCAGTTCTTC
.	TRBV4-1	TRBJ1-5	.	CASSRGTYKGYNQPQHF	TGCGCCAGCAGCCGCGGGACCTACAAGGGGTACAATCAGCCCCAGCATTTT
TRBD1	TRBV6-1	TRBJ1-2	.	CASSDVRTGGGYTF	TGTGCCAGCAGTGACGTACGGACAGGGGGCGGCTACACCTTC
TRBD1	TRBV6-5	TRBJ2-7	once	CASRRTGYSYEQYF	TGTGCCAGCAGGCGGACAGGGTACTCCTACGAGCAGTACTTC
.	TRBV6-5	TRBJ2-7	.	CASSPRTGNLAEQYF	TGTGCCAGCAGTCCCCGAACAGGGAATTTGGCTGAGCAGTACTTC
.	TRBV2	TRBJ2-1	few	CASRTGRSYNEQFF	TGTGCCAGCAGGACAGGACGATCCTACAATGAGCAGTTCTTC
.	TRBV10-1	TRBJ2-3	once	CASSESPDTQYF	TGCGCCAGCAGTGAGTCCCCGGATACGCAGTATTTT
.	TRBV5-1	TRBJ2-1	.	CASSLGGLHNEQFF	TGCGCCAGCAGCTTGGGCGGACTCCACAATGAGCAGTTCTTC
TRBD2	TRBV19	TRBJ2-1	.	CASSTPTSGGSYNEQFF	TGTGCCAGTAGTACCCCGACTAGCGGGGGCTCCTACAATGAGCAGTTCTTC